A selection of T cell receptor beta chains follows, all from one sample in a study of sequential checkpoint blockade in melanoma. Repertoires were generated with immunoSEQ multiplex PCR, while TCRdb's copy carries only in-frame clones and drops some. The repertoire holds fewer than 2,000 clones, about 20% seen once, with 20% to 25% in the top ten. The starting material was tumor tissue (inferred from file names), obtained from a patient given nivolumab and ipilimumab in sequence. The receptors here all came from a human donor with melanoma. Each CDR3 is given with its conserved first and last residue. Each record gives: clone size, D gene, J gene, V gene, CDR3 length, CDR3 protein, CDR3 DNA. The D gene is left open where the match is weak. Where a row states a size, it is once, few, many or the class of an expanded clone; other rows omit it.

abundance: -
d_gene: -
j_gene: TRBJ2-2
v_gene: TRBV10-2
len: 14
CDR3aa: CASKSIVNTGELFF
CDR3nt: TGCGCCAGCAAGAGCATAGTGAACACCGGGGAGCTGTTTTTT

abundance: many
d_gene: TRBD2
j_gene: TRBJ2-7
v_gene: TRBV11-3
len: 15
CDR3aa: CASSLGGTSESEQYF
CDR3nt: TGTGCCAGCAGCTTGGGGGGGACTAGCGAAAGCGAGCAGTACTTC

abundance: -
d_gene: -
j_gene: TRBJ1-4
v_gene: TRBV18
len: 14
CDR3aa: CASSASANNEKLFF
CDR3nt: TGTGCCAGCTCAGCGTCGGCCAATAATGAAAAACTGTTTTTT

abundance: medium-sized
d_gene: TRBD1
j_gene: TRBJ2-5
v_gene: TRBV11-3
len: 14
CDR3aa: CASSPGTGPETQYF
CDR3nt: TGTGCCAGCAGCCCCGGGACAGGGCCGGAGACCCAGTACTTC

abundance: -
d_gene: -
j_gene: TRBJ2-7
v_gene: TRBV28
len: 12
CDR3aa: CASSETPYEQYF
CDR3nt: TGTGCCAGCAGTGAGACTCCCTACGAGCAGTACTTC

abundance: many
d_gene: TRBD1
j_gene: TRBJ2-7
v_gene: TRBV11-3
len: 15
CDR3aa: CASSSAPGQGYEQYF
CDR3nt: TGTGCCAGCAGCTCCGCTCCGGGACAGGGGTACGAGCAGTACTTC

abundance: -
d_gene: -
j_gene: TRBJ2-3
v_gene: TRBV5-1
len: 15
CDR3aa: CASSADPPLTDTQYF
CDR3nt: TGCGCCAGCAGTGCGGACCCGCCTCTCACAGATACGCAGTATTTT

abundance: -
d_gene: TRBD1
j_gene: TRBJ2-7
v_gene: TRBV5-1
len: 14
CDR3aa: CASSSGQGEHEQYF
CDR3nt: TGCGCCAGCAGCTCGGGACAGGGGGAGCACGAGCAGTACTTC

abundance: few
d_gene: -
j_gene: TRBJ2-1
v_gene: TRBV6-7
len: 11
CDR3aa: CASREYNEQFF
CDR3nt: TGTGCCAGCAGGGAGTACAATGAGCAGTTCTTC

abundance: -
d_gene: -
j_gene: TRBJ2-6
v_gene: TRBV23-1
len: 17
CDR3aa: CASSQDGGGSGANVLTF
CDR3nt: TGCGCCAGCAGCCAAGATGGAGGAGGGTCTGGGGCCAACGTCCTGACTTTC

abundance: large
d_gene: -
j_gene: TRBJ2-4
v_gene: TRBV29-1
len: 13
CDR3aa: CSVASASKNIQYF
CDR3nt: TGCAGCGTTGCCAGCGCGTCCAAAAACATTCAGTACTTC

abundance: few
d_gene: -
j_gene: TRBJ2-3
v_gene: TRBV6-8
len: 17
CDR3aa: CASSTRIGLQGADTQYF
CDR3nt: TGTGCCAGCAGTACCCGGATAGGGCTGCAGGGCGCAGATACGCAGTATTTT

abundance: -
d_gene: -
j_gene: TRBJ2-3
v_gene: TRBV6-8
len: 15
CDR3aa: CASRYVGLPPDTQYF
CDR3nt: TGTGCCAGCAGATACGTGGGACTCCCGCCAGATACGCAGTATTTT

abundance: -
d_gene: TRBD2
j_gene: TRBJ2-7
v_gene: TRBV15
len: 15
CDR3aa: CATSGGLAGGYEQYF
CDR3nt: TGTGCCACCAGCGGTGGACTAGCGGGAGGGTACGAGCAGTACTTC

abundance: few
d_gene: -
j_gene: TRBJ2-3
v_gene: TRBV11-3
len: 14
CDR3aa: CASSLDSVTNTQYF
CDR3nt: TGTGCCAGCAGCTTAGACTCGGTCACGAATACGCAGTATTTT

abundance: -
d_gene: -
j_gene: TRBJ2-7
v_gene: TRBV28
len: 15
CDR3aa: CASSLFGNPTYEQYF
CDR3nt: TGTGCCAGCAGTTTATTTGGGAATCCCACCTACGAGCAGTACTTC

abundance: -
d_gene: -
j_gene: TRBJ2-5
v_gene: TRBV6-8
len: 17
CDR3aa: CASSLTPVGGQRGTQYF
CDR3nt: TGTGCCAGCAGCCTCACCCCCGTCGGGGGCCAAAGGGGGACCCAGTACTTC

abundance: -
d_gene: -
j_gene: TRBJ2-7
v_gene: TRBV19
len: 15
CDR3aa: CASSIELAASYEQYF
CDR3nt: TGTGCCAGTAGTATAGAACTCGCGGCCTCCTACGAGCAGTACTTC

abundance: -
d_gene: -
j_gene: TRBJ2-5
v_gene: TRBV6-8
len: 16
CDR3aa: CASSYLNPQGGETQYF
CDR3nt: TGTGCCAGCAGTTATCTAAACCCACAGGGCGGAGAGACCCAGTACTTC

abundance: many
d_gene: -
j_gene: TRBJ2-2
v_gene: TRBV7-6
len: 16
CDR3aa: CASREGGGANTGELFF
CDR3nt: TGTGCCAGCAGGGAGGGTGGGGGAGCGAACACCGGGGAGCTGTTTTTT

abundance: few
d_gene: TRBD1
j_gene: TRBJ1-5
v_gene: TRBV6-8
len: 14
CDR3aa: CASSRQGDIQPQHF
CDR3nt: TGTGCCAGCAGCCGACAGGGGGATATTCAGCCCCAGCATTTT

abundance: -
d_gene: -
j_gene: TRBJ2-7
v_gene: TRBV29-1
len: 13
CDR3aa: CSVEWPDSYEQYF
CDR3nt: TGCAGCGTTGAGTGGCCGGACTCCTACGAGCAGTACTTC

abundance: few
d_gene: -
j_gene: TRBJ1-5
v_gene: TRBV6-7
len: 16
CDR3aa: CASGKKGPGGNQPQHF
CDR3nt: TGTGCCAGCGGCAAAAAGGGTCCGGGGGGCAATCAGCCCCAGCATTTT

abundance: -
d_gene: TRBD2
j_gene: TRBJ2-3
v_gene: TRBV6-8
len: 17
CDR3aa: CASSYLETSGSTDTQYF
CDR3nt: TGTGCCAGCAGTTACCTAGAGACTAGCGGGAGCACAGATACGCAGTATTTT

abundance: large
d_gene: -
j_gene: TRBJ2-6
v_gene: TRBV19
len: 15
CDR3aa: CASSLWHSGANVLTF
CDR3nt: TGTGCCAGTAGTTTGTGGCACTCTGGGGCCAACGTCCTGACTTTC

abundance: -
d_gene: TRBD2
j_gene: TRBJ2-7
v_gene: TRBV5-1
len: 14
CDR3aa: CASSWGGGSYEQYF
CDR3nt: TGCGCCAGCAGCTGGGGCGGGGGCTCCTACGAGCAGTACTTC

abundance: -
d_gene: -
j_gene: TRBJ2-5
v_gene: TRBV19
len: 13
CDR3aa: CASSTRRGETQYF
CDR3nt: TGTGCCAGTAGTACTAGACGAGGGGAGACCCAGTACTTC

abundance: few
d_gene: TRBD2
j_gene: TRBJ2-5
v_gene: TRBV29-1
len: 14
CDR3aa: CSAQKPGLKETQYF
CDR3nt: TGCAGCGCTCAAAAGCCGGGACTAAAAGAGACCCAGTACTTC

abundance: medium-sized
d_gene: TRBD1
j_gene: TRBJ1-2
v_gene: TRBV28
len: 16
CDR3aa: CASSFERTGGSYGYTF
CDR3nt: TGTGCCAGCAGTTTTGAGAGGACAGGAGGGAGCTATGGCTACACCTTC

abundance: -
d_gene: -
j_gene: TRBJ2-2
v_gene: TRBV12-1
len: 17
CDR3aa: CASSPRDRVAYTGELFF
CDR3nt: TGTGCCAGCAGCCCACGGGACAGGGTAGCCTACACCGGGGAGCTGTTTTTT

abundance: many
d_gene: TRBD2
j_gene: TRBJ2-1
v_gene: TRBV11-3
len: 18
CDR3aa: CASSPNRGGTSAYNEQFF
CDR3nt: TGTGCCAGCAGCCCAAATAGAGGAGGGACTAGCGCCTACAATGAGCAGTTCTTC

abundance: -
d_gene: -
j_gene: TRBJ2-5
v_gene: TRBV19
len: 13
CDR3aa: CASSGAARETQYF
CDR3nt: TGTGCCAGTAGTGGAGCGGCTCGGGAGACCCAGTACTTC

abundance: -
d_gene: TRBD1
j_gene: TRBJ1-1
v_gene: TRBV6-8
len: 14
CDR3aa: CASTQQGANTEAFF
CDR3nt: TGTGCCAGCACGCAGCAGGGGGCAAACACTGAAGCTTTCTTT